The source of this TCR beta chain is a study of blood T cells in healthy people across ages. Study outcomes and limitations: A roughly linear fall in TCR beta diversity per million T cells was seen with increasing age. The unsorted PBMCs prevented any conclusive comparison of naive versus antigen-experienced cells.

The CDR3 spans 15 residues. Trimming stripped 5 bases from V and 3 bases from J, with 15 bases between. Worth noting for this clonotype: Its specificity is not known. The conserved phenylalanine or tryptophan is not found at the CDR3 terminus, so this likely reflects a read error.

For the second PCR, which ran for 7 to 11 cycles, a sample-barcoded 5' primer and a J-beta primer mix were used. One entry per CDR3 protein, called by TCRdb with MiXCR from the 5' RACE reads. The sample lists over a million distinct CDR3 sequences; approximately 25% were seen once. The sample was also reused in another study, on T cells of mothers and their children. Per that paper: Slightly higher but non-significant overlap marked related mother-child pairs versus unrelated pairs.

Material for sequencing was blood. The chain combines TRBV12-3 or TRBV12-4 with TRBJ2-3; a possible D gene is TRBD1 (5 bases). This receptor was identified in a girl under 10 years old in good health. CDR3 in DNA: TGTGCCAGCAGTGAGGACGGTCAGGGAACAGATACGCAGTATTCT. This translates into CASSEDGQGTDTQYS.